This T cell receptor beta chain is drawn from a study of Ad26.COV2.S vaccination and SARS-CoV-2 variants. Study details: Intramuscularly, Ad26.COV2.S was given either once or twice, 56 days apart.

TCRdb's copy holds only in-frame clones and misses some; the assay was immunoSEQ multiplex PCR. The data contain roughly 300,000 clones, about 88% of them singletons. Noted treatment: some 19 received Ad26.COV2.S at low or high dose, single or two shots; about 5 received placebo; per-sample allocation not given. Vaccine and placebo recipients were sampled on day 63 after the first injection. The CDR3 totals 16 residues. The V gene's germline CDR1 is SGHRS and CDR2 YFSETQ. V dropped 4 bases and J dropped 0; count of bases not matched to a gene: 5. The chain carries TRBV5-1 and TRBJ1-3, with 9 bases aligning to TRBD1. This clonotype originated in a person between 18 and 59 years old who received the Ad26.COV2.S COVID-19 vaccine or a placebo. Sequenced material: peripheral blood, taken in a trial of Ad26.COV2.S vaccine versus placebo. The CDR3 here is CASSQRTGDSGNTIYF. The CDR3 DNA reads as TGCGCCAGCAGCCAAAGGACAGGGGACTCTGGAAACACCATATATTTT.